These 23 T cell receptor beta chains originate from one sample sequenced in a study of T cells in Graves' hyperthyroidism and ophthalmopathy. The TCR beta CDR3 regions underwent amplification using RNA transcripts as the source. First-round RT-PCR targeting the TCR CDR3 was performed with the HTBI primer set. TCRdb processed the multiplex PCR reads anew with MiXCR; each CDR3 protein has one entry. The sample yields hundreds of thousands of distinct CDR3 sequences, approximately 36% seen once. The sequencing sample was made of blood. These receptors all stem from a woman between 40 and 55 years old with Graves' hyperthyroidism.

The table lists this clonotype with many counts. The chain combines TRBV25-1 with TRBJ2-2, with D perhaps TRBD2 (5 bases). Trimming took off 0 bases at V and 4 bases at J, with 12 bases between the two ends. This CDR3 comprises 16 residues. Per germline, CDR1 MGHDK and CDR2 SYGVNS. In DNA form, the CDR3 reads TGTGCCAGCAGTGAATATACTAGTTATCGCACCGGGGAGCTGTTTTTT. Translation: CASSEYTSYRTGELFF. Complete variable domain (other parts from reference TRBV25-1 and TRBJ2-2): EADIYQTPRYLVIGTGKKITLECSQTMGHDKMYWYQQDPGMELHLIHYSYGVNSTEKGDLSSESTVSRIRTEHFPLTLESARPSHTSQYLCASSEYTSYRTGELFFGEGSRLTVL.

This clonotype was recorded a few times. The chain has TRBV7-8 and TRBJ1-1, with D possibly matching TRBD1 (6 bases). The CDR3 totals 15 residues. With 4 bases removed from V and 3 bases from J, the gap between germline ends came to 15 bases. CDR1 and CDR2 from the germline V gene are SGHVS and FQNEAQ. The CDR3 is CASSSNRQEYTEAFF. The CDR3 DNA reads TGTGCCAGCAGCTCAAACCGACAGGAGTACACTGAAGCTTTCTTT.

This clonotype came up a few times. CDR3 loop: CAISGTVFEGYTF. The CDR3 DNA sequence: TGTGCCATCAGTGGAACAGTCTTCGAGGGCTACACCTTC. The chain links TRBV10-3 to TRBJ1-2; no firm D call. CDR1 ENHRY and CDR2 SYGVKD come from the germline V gene. The CDR3 length is 13 residues. The V end was cut by 4 bases, the J end by 8 bases, with 14 bases between.

V gene TRBV20-1 combines with J gene TRBJ1-1; D is unclear. Germline lookup yields CDR1 DFQATT and CDR2 SNEGSKA (reference sequence). This CDR3 has 12 amino acids. V was cut by 1 base and J by 5 bases, with 8 bases left in between. The CDR3, as DNA: TGCAGTGCTAGAGTTTCGTGTACTGAAGCTTTCTTT. Its translation is CSARVSCTEAFF.

This clonotype came up many times. V and J are TRBV15 and TRBJ2-7; D unclear. Germline loops: CDR1 LNHNV, CDR2 YYDKDF (reference sequence). The CDR3 consists of 16 residues. V was clipped by 2 bases and J by 0 bases, with 14 bases between them. CDR3 region: CATSRNRGTYSYEQYF. The CDR3 nucleotides are TGTGCCACCAGCAGAAATCGCGGAACTTACTCCTACGAGCAGTACTTC.

Points on this clonotype: At one boundary the junction diverges from the germline segment, which might be a read error. The chain is built from TRBV7-2 and TRBJ2-7, with D maybe TRBD1 (6 bases). From germline, CDR1 is SGHTA and CDR2 FQGNSA. The CDR3 sequence is 16 residues long. The chain's CDR3 is CASSQDSGTRFYEQYF. CDR3 DNA sequence: TGCGCCAGCAGCCAAGATTCCGGGACAAGGTTCTACGAGCAGTACTTC.

V gene TRBV20-1 combines with J gene TRBJ2-5; 10 bases align to TRBD2. This CDR3 has 16 amino acids. The V gene's germline CDR1 is DFQATT and CDR2 SNEGSKA (reference sequence). With V trimmed by 4 bases and J by 5 bases, 13 bases remained unmatched. CDR3 amino acids: CSAMGLAGEGLETQYF. CDR3 DNA sequence: TGCAGTGCTATGGGGCTAGCGGGAGAAGGTCTGGAGACCCAGTACTTC.

The CDR3 sequence: CAWSVARTGVAQPQHF. CDR3 coding DNA: TGTGCCTGGAGTGTAGCGAGGACAGGGGTGGCTCAGCCCCAGCATTTT. The chain has TRBV30 and TRBJ1-5; 9 nucleotides line up with TRBD1. The CDR3 consists of 16 residues. J gave up 6 bases and V 0 bases, and 9 bases lay outside the gene matches. Germline values: CDR1 GTSNPN, CDR2 SVGIG (reference sequence).

The V gene is TRBV20-1, the J gene TRBJ2-7; D gene uncertain. Trimming pared 6 bases from V and 3 bases from J, leaving 18 bases between. This CDR3 comprises 14 residues. CDR1 is DFQATT, CDR2 SNEGSKA, per germline (reference sequence). For the CDR3, the DNA is TGCAGTGCCGTTCTCAATACCAATAACTACGAGCAGTACTTC. Encoded protein: CSAVLNTNNYEQYF.

V usage is TRBV10-1 and J usage is TRBJ2-5; D might be TRBD2 (5 bases). CDR1 WNHNN and CDR2 SYGVQD come from the germline V gene (reference sequence). CDR3 length: 17 amino acids. The V end was cut by 3 bases, the J end by 2 bases, with 19 bases between. In nucleotides, the CDR3 is TGCGCCAGCAGTGAATCCCGAGGGATCGATACGCAAGAGACCCAGTACTTC. It translates to CASSESRGIDTQETQYF.

The chain carries TRBV11-2 and TRBJ1-5; no reliable D call. The V and J ends lost 1 base and 7 bases respectively, with 14 bases between them. Per the germline V gene, CDR1 is SGHAT and CDR2 is FQNNGV. This CDR3 spans 15 amino acids. This CDR3 is CASSLVKGAQQPQHF. As DNA, the CDR3 is TGTGCCAGCAGCTTAGTTAAGGGAGCTCAGCAGCCCCAGCATTTT.

The chain is built from TRBV2 and TRBJ2-7; a weak D match, TRBD2 (5 bases). The CDR3 loop spans 15 amino acids. The germline CDR1 and CDR2 sequences are SNHLY and FYNNEI. The germline V and J ends were trimmed by 2 bases and 7 bases, with 18 bases remaining between them. CDR3 coding DNA: TGTGCCAGCAGTGAATCACTAGGTCTAGGCAATGAGCAGTACTTC. This gives the protein CASSESLGLGNEQYF.

This clonotype came up once. This could be a read error, since a much larger clone is one nucleotide away. The chain joins TRBV19 to TRBJ1-2, with TRBD1 as a possible D gene (6 bases). The CDR3 is 14 amino acids. Germline V gene sequence: CDR1 LNHDA, CDR2 SQIVND (reference sequence). The CDR3 coding sequence is TGCGCCAGCAGCCGGGCACAGGGAATCGGTGGCTACACCTTC. Translated, it gives CASSRAQGIGGYTF.

This clonotype was seen more than once but under ten times. V is TRBV20-1 and J is TRBJ2-7; D may be TRBD2 (5 bases). Germline-derived CDR1 and CDR2 are DFQATT and SNEGSKA (reference sequence). Trimming removed 5 bases from V and 0 bases from J, with 20 bases in between. This CDR3 has 16 amino acids. The CDR3 loop reads CSAPPASGVISYEQYF. DNA for the CDR3: TGCAGTGCTCCCCCCGCCAGCGGCGTTATCTCCTACGAGCAGTACTTC.

Concerning this clonotype: A junction boundary mismatches the germline segment, possibly from a read error. The V call is TRBV5-1, the J call TRBJ2-2, with D maybe TRBD1 (6 bases). The CDR3 is 16 residues long. Germline lookup yields CDR1 SGHRS and CDR2 YFSETQ. The CDR3 spells CASSVATGPNTRELFF. For the CDR3, the DNA is TGCGCCAGCAGCGTAGCGACAGGCCCGAACACCAGGGAGCTGTTTTTT.

Only a few counts were recorded for this clonotype. The rearrangement links TRBV6-1 to TRBJ2-2; the match to TRBD2 covers 15 bases. This CDR3 region has 20 residues. From germline, CDR1 is MNHNS and CDR2 SASEGT. V shed 5 bases and J 6 bases; nucleotides not matched to a gene: 16. The CDR3 here is CASSITIGTSGRFEAGELFF. CDR3 in DNA: TGTGCCAGCAGTATCACAATAGGGACTAGCGGGAGGTTCGAGGCCGGGGAGCTGTTTTTT.

This clonotype was seen repeatedly, ten times or more. This chain joins TRBV7-2 and TRBJ1-5, with a possible D match to TRBD1 (5 bases). Trimming left V 5 bases short and J 5 bases short, with 16 bases between. The CDR3 consists of 15 residues. The germline gives CDR1 SGHTA, CDR2 FQGNSA. CDR3 coding DNA: TGTGCCAGCAGCGCCGGGACCGGCAGGGATCAGCCCCAGCATTTT. As protein: CASSAGTGRDQPQHF.

The rearrangement joins TRBV7-2 to TRBJ1-5; D perhaps matches TRBD1 (5 bases). The V end lost 4 bases, the J end lost 5 bases, and 18 bases lay between the germline ends. This CDR3 region has 16 residues. Germline V gene lookup returns CDR1 SGHTA and CDR2 FQGNSA. CDR3 sequence reads: CASSWGGTPGDQPQHF. CDR3 sequence (DNA): TGTGCCAGCAGCTGGGGCGGGACTCCGGGGGATCAGCCCCAGCATTTT.

A word on this clonotype: The junction departs from the called germline gene at one end, perhaps through a read error. The V call is TRBV7-7, the J call TRBJ1-6, with D possibly TRBD1 on 5 matching bases. This CDR3 spans 15 amino acids. CDR1 and CDR2 from the germline V gene are SSHAT and FNYEAQ (reference sequence). The chain's CDR3 is CASSQTGDGNSPLHF. In DNA form, the CDR3 reads TGTGCTAGCAGCCAAACCGGGGACGGAAATTCACCCCTCCACTTT.

Many counts were recorded for this clonotype. The chain recombines TRBV7-8 with TRBJ1-1; D ambiguous. Trimming removed 1 base at V and 0 bases at J, with 9 bases between. The CDR3 is made up of 15 amino acids. CDR1 and CDR2 from the germline V gene are SGHVS and FQNEAQ. CDR3 nucleotides: TGTGCCAGCAGCTTAGAAGGGTGGGTGAACACTGAAGCTTTCTTT. Protein sequence: CASSLEGWVNTEAFF.

The chain links TRBV4-3 to TRBJ2-5, with no clear D. The germline V gene encodes CDR1 LGHNA and CDR2 YSLEER. V was shortened by 0 bases and J by 4 bases, with 24 bases between the two germline ends. The CDR3 totals 19 residues. The CDR3 DNA reads as TGCGCCAGCAGCCAAGAATCGGTGTTCTCTGGTGGATCGAGAGAGACCCAGTACTTC. The encoded protein is CASSQESVFSGGSRETQYF.

Ten or more counts support this clonotype. CDR3 nucleotide sequence: TGCAGCGTTGCCCGGTTCGGGGATATCTCCTACGAGCAGTACTTC. It codes for CSVARFGDISYEQYF. This chain joins TRBV29-1 and TRBJ2-7; D is perhaps TRBD2 (5 bases). This CDR3 is 15 amino acids long. V lost 4 bases and J lost 0, with 16 bases in between. Germline V lookup: CDR1 SQVTM, CDR2 ANQGSEA.

This clonotype was detected a few times. The rearrangement joins TRBV18 to TRBJ1-1; no firm D call. The CDR3 consists of 11 residues. Germline-derived CDR1 and CDR2 are KGHSH and LQKENI. Trimming removed 4 bases at V and 5 bases at J, with 5 bases between. The DNA of the CDR3 is TGTGCCAGCTCACAGTGGACTGAAGCTTTCTTT. This gives the protein CASSQWTEAFF.